Listed below are T cell receptor beta chains from one sample, sequenced in a study of cytomegalovirus exposure and HLA in healthy donors. Here immunoSEQ multiplex PCR was the method, and the copy in TCRdb shows in-frame clones only, minus some. This table lists under 200,000 clones. Sample: PBMCs. All receptors come from a man aged 30 to 39 in good health and CMV-seronegative. Each CDR3 is given with its conserved first and last residue. A D gene is named only where the DNA matches it firmly.

CASRPSDRANQPQHF | TGTGCCAGCAGGCCATCGGACAGGGCCAATCAGCCCCAGCATTTT | TRBD1 | 15 | TRBJ1-5 | TRBV6-5
CASSRTSGGAYEQYF | TGCGCCAGCAGTCGGACTAGCGGGGGAGCGTACGAGCAGTACTTC | TRBD2 | 15 | TRBJ2-7 | TRBV5-1
CASSEEWGWTGGGYEQYF | TGTGCCAGCAGTGAAGAATGGGGGTGGACAGGGGGAGGCTACGAGCAGTACTTC | TRBD1 | 18 | TRBJ2-7 | TRBV6-1
CASSLRDRVNTGELFF | TGTGCCAGCAGCCTAAGGGACAGAGTGAACACCGGGGAGCTGTTTTTT | TRBD1 | 16 | TRBJ2-2 | TRBV7-6
CASIAAGGTEAFF | TGCGCCAGCATTGCAGCCGGAGGCACTGAAGCTTTCTTT | NA | 13 | TRBJ1-1 | TRBV10-1
CASSVDGEDGYTF | TGTGCCAGCAGCGTAGACGGGGAGGATGGCTACACCTTC | NA | 13 | TRBJ1-2 | TRBV9
CASSSPGQGVNSPLHF | TGTGCCAGCAGCTCGCCGGGACAGGGAGTGAATTCACCCCTCCACTTT | TRBD1 | 16 | TRBJ1-6 | TRBV5-4
CASSLRKGPGGQGDYTF | TGCGCCAGCAGCCTCCGAAAGGGGCCCGGTGGACAGGGCGACTACACCTTC | TRBD1 | 17 | TRBJ1-2 | TRBV4-1
CAWSAPGTGANVLTF | TGTGCCTGGAGTGCCCCAGGGACTGGGGCCAACGTCCTGACTTTC | NA | 15 | TRBJ2-6 | TRBV30
CARSLEAGDSNQPQHF | TGTGCCAGAAGCTTGGAGGCCGGGGATAGCAATCAGCCCCAGCATTTT | NA | 16 | TRBJ1-5 | TRBV5-3
CASSLVVRPSSGNTIYF | TGTGCCAGCAGCTTAGTGGTGCGTCCGAGCTCTGGAAACACCATATATTTT | NA | 17 | TRBJ1-3 | TRBV7-8
CASSELTGARTDTQYF | TGTGCCAGCAGTGAATTGACAGGGGCCCGCACAGATACGCAGTATTTT | TRBD1 | 16 | TRBJ2-3 | TRBV25-1
CASSQGRLGTYEQYF | TGCGCCAGCAGCCAAGGCCGACTAGGGACCTACGAGCAGTACTTC | NA | 15 | TRBJ2-7 | TRBV4-1
CASSFGGHMGDVLTF | TGTGCCAGCAGCTTCGGTGGCCATATGGGCGACGTCCTGACTTTC | NA | 15 | TRBJ2-6 | TRBV7-3
CANGREGYEQYF | TGTGCCAACGGGCGGGAAGGGTACGAGCAGTACTTC | NA | 12 | TRBJ2-7 | TRBV10-3
CATSWTGSPMVGNTIYF | TGTGCCACCAGCTGGACAGGGTCGCCAATGGTTGGAAACACCATATATTTT | TRBD1 | 17 | TRBJ1-3 | TRBV15
CASSQDNRGGNTIYF | TGCGCCAGCAGCCAAGACAACAGGGGGGGAAACACCATATATTTT | TRBD1 | 15 | TRBJ1-3 | TRBV4-1
CASSRDRDYLEAFF | TGTGCCAGCAGCCGGGACAGGGACTACCTTGAAGCTTTCTTT | TRBD1 | 14 | TRBJ1-1 | TRBV27
CASSTAPGNYGYTF | TGTGCCAGCAGTACGGCTCCAGGGAACTATGGCTACACCTTC | NA | 14 | TRBJ1-2 | TRBV27
CASSPAGRRTYGYTF | TGTGCCAGCAGCCCAGCAGGCAGGAGGACCTATGGCTACACCTTC | NA | 15 | TRBJ1-2 | TRBV5-4
CASSPGTGVTQPQHF | TGTGCCAGCAGCCCGGGGACAGGGGTGACTCAGCCCCAGCATTTT | TRBD1 | 15 | TRBJ1-5 | TRBV11-2
CAASSGTGTDTQYF | TGTGCCGCCTCGAGCGGGACTGGCACAGATACGCAGTATTTT | TRBD2 | 14 | TRBJ2-3 | TRBV6-5
CASSSSAVNYGYTF | TGTGCCAGCAGCTCTTCCGCAGTTAACTATGGCTACACCTTC | NA | 14 | TRBJ1-2 | TRBV6-5
CASSVLQGVGEKLFF | TGTGCCAGCAGCGTATTACAGGGTGTGGGTGAAAAACTGTTTTTT | NA | 15 | TRBJ1-4 | TRBV9
CASSFGLQDLAGGPGEQYF | TGTGCCAGCAGCTTCGGACTCCAAGATCTAGCGGGAGGGCCTGGCGAGCAGTACTTC | TRBD2 | 19 | TRBJ2-7 | TRBV7-9
CASRRGFSNQPQHF | TGTGCCAGCAGAAGGGGCTTTAGCAATCAGCCCCAGCATTTT | NA | 14 | TRBJ1-5 | TRBV28